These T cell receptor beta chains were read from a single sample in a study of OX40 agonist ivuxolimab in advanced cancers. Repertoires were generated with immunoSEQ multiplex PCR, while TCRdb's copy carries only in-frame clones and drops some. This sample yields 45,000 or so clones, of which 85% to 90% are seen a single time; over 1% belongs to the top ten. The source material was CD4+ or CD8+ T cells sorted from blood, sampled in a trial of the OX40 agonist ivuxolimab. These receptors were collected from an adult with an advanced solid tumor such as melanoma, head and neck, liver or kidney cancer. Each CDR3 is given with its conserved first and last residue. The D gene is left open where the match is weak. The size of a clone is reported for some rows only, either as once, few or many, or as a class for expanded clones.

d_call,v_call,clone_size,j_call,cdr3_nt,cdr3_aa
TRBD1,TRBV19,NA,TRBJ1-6,TGTGCCACCTGGGACAGTTCACCCCTCCACTTT,CATWDSSPLHF
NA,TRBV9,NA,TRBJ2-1,TGTGCCAGCAGCGTAGAAGGGGGCTCCTACAATGAGCAGTTCTTC,CASSVEGGSYNEQFF
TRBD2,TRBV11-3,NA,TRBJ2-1,TGTGCCAGCAGCCTGGGGACTAGCGAGTACAATGAGCAGTTCTTC,CASSLGTSEYNEQFF
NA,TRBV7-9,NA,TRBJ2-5,TGTGCCAGCAGCTTCCGGGACCAGCAAGAGACCCAGTACTTC,CASSFRDQQETQYF
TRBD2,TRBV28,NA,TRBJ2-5,TGTGCCAGCAGCCGGACTAGCGGGAGATCTGGGGAGACCCAGTACTTC,CASSRTSGRSGETQYF
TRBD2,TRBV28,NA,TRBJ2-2,TGTGCCAGCAGTTGGGCGGGAGGGCCAAGTACCGGGGAGCTGTTTTTT,CASSWAGGPSTGELFF
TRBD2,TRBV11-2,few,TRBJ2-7,TGTGCCAGCAACCCCCTAGCGGTAAGCTCCTACGAGCAGTACTTC,CASNPLAVSSYEQYF
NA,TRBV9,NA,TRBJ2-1,TGTGCCAGCAGCGTCCGACTGGCCCACAATGAGCAGTTCTTC,CASSVRLAHNEQFF
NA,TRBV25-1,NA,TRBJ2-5,TGTGCCAGCAGTGAAGAAGGCTCGCCGCGCCAACAGACCCAGTACTTC,CASSEEGSPRQQTQYF
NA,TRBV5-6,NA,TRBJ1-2,TGTGCCAGCAGCTCCTATAAGACAGAGGCTGGCTACACCTTC,CASSSYKTEAGYTF
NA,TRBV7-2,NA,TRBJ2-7,TGTGCCAGCAGCTTCGGGAGCGTCGCCTACGAGCAGTACTTC,CASSFGSVAYEQYF
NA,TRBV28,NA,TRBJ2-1,TGTGCCAGCAGCCAGGAGGATGAGCAGTTCTTC,CASSQEDEQFF
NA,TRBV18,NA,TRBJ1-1,TGTGCCAGCTCACCACTTTCCCCGGGAAGCACTGAAGCTTTCTTT,CASSPLSPGSTEAFF
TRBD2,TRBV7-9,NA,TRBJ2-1,TGTGCCAGCAGCTTAGGCGAGGGACTAGCGGGAATCAATGAGCAGTTCTTC,CASSLGEGLAGINEQFF
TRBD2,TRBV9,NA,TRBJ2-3,TGTGCCAGCAGCACCCGGACTAGCGGGTACCGAGATACGCAGTATTTT,CASSTRTSGYRDTQYF
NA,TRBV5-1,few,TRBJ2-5,TGCGCCAGCAGCTCGGGCGGGATCTATGAAGAGACCCAGTACTTC,CASSSGGIYEETQYF
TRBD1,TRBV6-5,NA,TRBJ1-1,TGTGCCAGCAGTGACAGGGGGATGAACACTGAAGCTTTCTTT,CASSDRGMNTEAFF
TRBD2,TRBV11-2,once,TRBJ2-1,TGTGCCAGCAGCTTTAGCGGGAGAGGTTTCAATGAGCAGTTCTTC,CASSFSGRGFNEQFF
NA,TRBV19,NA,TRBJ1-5,TGTGCCAGTAGGGAGAGCCCGGGACTCCCCAACCTACAGCATTTT,CASRESPGLPNLQHF
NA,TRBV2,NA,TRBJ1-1,TGTGCCAGCAGTGAAATGATCGGGTTAGGAGCTTTCTTT,CASSEMIGLGAFF
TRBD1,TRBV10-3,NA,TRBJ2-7,TGTGCCATCACGGGACAGAGCTCCTACGAGCAGTACTTC,CAITGQSSYEQYF
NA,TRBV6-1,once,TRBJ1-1,TGTGCCAGCAGTTATCAGGGAGGGAACACTGAAGCTTTCTTT,CASSYQGGNTEAFF
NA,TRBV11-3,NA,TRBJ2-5,TGTGCCAGCAGCTCACAGGGGGGGGAGACCCAGTACTTC,CASSSQGGETQYF
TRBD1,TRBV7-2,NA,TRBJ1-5,TGTGCCAGCAGCTTAGAGGGGGCTGGTCAGCCCCAGCATTTT,CASSLEGAGQPQHF
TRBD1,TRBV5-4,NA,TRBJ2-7,TGTGCCAGCAGCCCCGGGACAGGGCTTCCCTACGAGCAGTACTTC,CASSPGTGLPYEQYF